Following are 4 T cell receptor beta chains from one sample sequenced in a study of identical twins. Using its own MiXCR run on the 5' RACE reads, TCRdb lists one record per CDR3 protein. The table shows 450,000 to 600,000 distinct CDR3 sequences, with 20% to 25% occurring only once. Separately, the same data were catalogued under a study of yellow fever vaccine responses in identical twins.

The sample consisted of CD4+ T cells sorted from blood. The receptors stem from a woman aged 18-35 years in good health.

This sequence joins TRBV12-3 or TRBV12-4 and TRBJ2-1; 14 nucleotides match TRBD2. This CDR3 has 16 residues. Trimming took 5 bases from V and 9 from J; bases not matched to a gene: 9. CDR3 sequence (DNA): TGTGCCAGCAGTCCACGGACTAGCGGGAGGTGGGGTGAGCAGTTCTTC. Protein product: CASSPRTSGRWGEQFF.

This clonotype has a handful of counts. This chain uses TRBV15 with TRBJ2-3; maybe TRBD2 (6 bases). The CDR3 has 16 residues. The V gene lost 6 bases and the J gene lost 4 bases, with 20 bases spanning the gap. CDR1 is LNHNV, CDR2 YYDKDF, per germline (reference sequence). The CDR3 nucleotides read TGTGCCACCAGACCTCGAGGGGACTCCCTGGCAGATACGCAGTATTTT. This codes for CATRPRGDSLADTQYF. Looking up the rest from reference TRBV15 and TRBJ2-3 gives the full variable domain: DAMVIQNPRYQVTQFGKPVTLSCSQTLNHNVMYWYQQKSSQAPKLLFHYYDKDFNNEADTPDNFQSRRPNTSFCFLDIRSPGLGDTAMYLCATRPRGDSLADTQYFGPGTRLTVL.

The chain joins TRBV29-1 to TRBJ2-5, with D perhaps TRBD1 (7 bases). With 3 bases removed from V and 5 bases from J, the gap between germline ends came to 19 bases. The CDR3 extends over 15 amino acids. Germline assignment: CDR1 SQVTM and CDR2 ANQGSEA. CDR3 coding DNA: TGCAGCGTTGATGGGGGTACCAGGGGGGAGGAGACCCAGTACTTC. Translated, it gives CSVDGGTRGEETQYF.

The chain uses TRBV6-1 and TRBJ2-3; 11 bases agree with TRBD2. V trimming: 6 bases; J trimming: 2 bases; junction bases outside the gene matches: 7. The CDR3 extends over 16 amino acids. CDR1 MNHNS and CDR2 SASEGT come from the germline V gene. The CDR3 DNA follows: TGTGCCAGCAGGATCTTAGCGGGGGGGATCACAGATACGCAGTATTTT. Protein sequence: CASRILAGGITDTQYF.